This T cell receptor beta chain came from a study of OX40 agonist ivuxolimab in advanced cancers. Turning to the study itself: Earlier treatment with anti-PD-1, anti-PD-L1 or anti-CTLA-4 was permitted, and around 36% had received some.

The V and J ends lost 4 bases and 0 bases respectively, with 18 bases between them. From germline, CDR1 is LNHDA and CDR2 SQIVND (reference sequence). The CDR3 is 17 residues long. Here immunoSEQ multiplex PCR was the method, and the copy in TCRdb shows in-frame clones only, minus some. The repertoire has about 21,000 clones, 70% to 90% of them found once; the top ten carry 15% to 20%. The chain recombines TRBV19 with TRBJ1-2; D possibly corresponds to TRBD1 (5 bases). This receptor was taken from an adult with an advanced solid tumor such as melanoma, head and neck, liver or kidney cancer. Sequenced here: CD4+ or CD8+ T cells sorted from blood, sampled in a trial of the OX40 agonist ivuxolimab. The CDR3 reads CASSTARDLHTNYGYTF. CDR3 sequence (DNA): TGTGCCAGTAGTACCGCCCGGGACCTCCACACTAACTATGGCTACACCTTC. The complete variable domain, with remaining parts taken from reference TRBV19 and TRBJ1-2, reads DGGITQSPKYLFRKEGQNVTLSCEQNLNHDAMYWYRQDPGQGLRLIYYSQIVNDFQKGDIAEGYSVSREKKESFPLTVTSAQKNPTAFYLCASSTARDLHTNYGYTFGSGTRLTVV.